This is a list of T cell receptor beta chains from one sample in a study of blood T cell repertoires in COVID-19. Using immunoSEQ multiplex PCR, the repertoire was profiled, and TCRdb retains in-frame clones only, with some absent. Among about 520,000 clones listed, approximately 83% were seen once. What was sequenced was peripheral blood. These receptors all stem from a human donor in a cohort sampled during active COVID-19. CDR3s include the opening cysteine and the closing phenylalanine or tryptophan. A D gene is named only where the DNA matches it firmly. A clone size is listed for some rows: how often the clone was seen (once, few, many), or a class if it is expanded.

CDR3 DNA: TGTGCCAGCAGCCTGACAGTGAACACTGAAGCTTTCTTT
CDR3 protein: CASSLTVNTEAFF
V gene: TRBV11-3
J gene: TRBJ1-1
D gene: NA
clone size: once

CDR3 DNA: TGTGCCAGTCCCGACCCTAGCGGCTACGAGCAGTACTTC
CDR3 protein: CASPDPSGYEQYF
V gene: TRBV28
J gene: TRBJ2-7
D gene: TRBD2
clone size: NA

CDR3 DNA: TGTGCCAGCAGTGAGTCTAGCGGGAGGACTTCCTACGAGCAGTACTTC
CDR3 protein: CASSESSGRTSYEQYF
V gene: TRBV2
J gene: TRBJ2-7
D gene: TRBD2
clone size: NA

CDR3 DNA: TGCAGTGCTAGTTCTCTTATGCGCTACGAGCAGTACTTC
CDR3 protein: CSASSLMRYEQYF
V gene: TRBV20-1
J gene: TRBJ2-7
D gene: NA
clone size: NA

CDR3 DNA: TGTGCCAGCAGCCGTGGACAGGGTGGCAATTCACCCCTCCACTTT
CDR3 protein: CASSRGQGGNSPLHF
V gene: TRBV7-6
J gene: TRBJ1-6
D gene: TRBD1
clone size: NA

CDR3 DNA: TGTGCCAGCAGTGAATATGAGGCGCTCCCATATGGCTACACCTTC
CDR3 protein: CASSEYEALPYGYTF
V gene: TRBV25-1
J gene: TRBJ1-2
D gene: NA
clone size: NA

CDR3 DNA: TGTGCCAGTAGTGTCCGACTAGCGGGACACGCAAGAGTACCCTACGAGCAGTACTTC
CDR3 protein: CASSVRLAGHARVPYEQYF
V gene: TRBV19
J gene: TRBJ2-7
D gene: TRBD2
clone size: NA

CDR3 DNA: TGCAGCGTTGTAACGGGGGACCAAGAGACCCAGTACTTC
CDR3 protein: CSVVTGDQETQYF
V gene: TRBV29-1
J gene: TRBJ2-5
D gene: NA
clone size: NA

CDR3 DNA: TGTGCCAGTAGTGTCTCTTCAGGGCAGCCCGGAAACACCATATATTTT
CDR3 protein: CASSVSSGQPGNTIYF
V gene: TRBV19
J gene: TRBJ1-3
D gene: NA
clone size: once

CDR3 DNA: TGTGCCAGCAGCAAGGACTACACTGAAGCTTTCTTT
CDR3 protein: CASSKDYTEAFF
V gene: TRBV11-2
J gene: TRBJ1-1
D gene: NA
clone size: NA

CDR3 DNA: TGTGCCAGCAGAAACCCGGGACTAGCGGGGATAACAGATACGCAGTATTTT
CDR3 protein: CASRNPGLAGITDTQYF
V gene: TRBV27
J gene: TRBJ2-3
D gene: TRBD2
clone size: NA

CDR3 DNA: TGCGCCAGCGGAGGCAGGGGGCGGACTGAAGCTTTCTTT
CDR3 protein: CASGGRGRTEAFF
V gene: TRBV5-1
J gene: TRBJ1-1
D gene: TRBD1
clone size: few

CDR3 DNA: TGTGCTAGCAGCTCTAGCGGGAGTGAGCAGTTCTTC
CDR3 protein: CASSSSGSEQFF
V gene: TRBV7-7
J gene: TRBJ2-1
D gene: TRBD2
clone size: once

CDR3 DNA: TGTGCCAGCAGCTTGGGGACAGAAGCTAACTATGGCTACACCTTC
CDR3 protein: CASSLGTEANYGYTF
V gene: TRBV11-2
J gene: TRBJ1-2
D gene: TRBD1
clone size: NA

CDR3 DNA: TGTGCCAGCAGTGTGAACAGGGGAAATAATGAAAAACTGTTTTTT
CDR3 protein: CASSVNRGNNEKLFF
V gene: TRBV2
J gene: TRBJ1-4
D gene: TRBD1
clone size: NA

CDR3 DNA: TGTGCCAGTAGTCGTCACATCGGACAGGCTAATGAAAAACTGTTTTTT
CDR3 protein: CASSRHIGQANEKLFF
V gene: TRBV19
J gene: TRBJ1-4
D gene: TRBD1
clone size: NA

CDR3 DNA: TGTGCCTGGAGGTCCGGGACAGGGGGATATCTGGATGGCTACACCTTC
CDR3 protein: CAWRSGTGGYLDGYTF
V gene: TRBV30
J gene: TRBJ1-2
D gene: TRBD1
clone size: once

CDR3 DNA: TGTGCCAGCAGACACCCGGGACTAGCGGGAGGGGCCTACGAGCAGTACTTC
CDR3 protein: CASRHPGLAGGAYEQYF
V gene: TRBV28
J gene: TRBJ2-7
D gene: TRBD2
clone size: NA

CDR3 DNA: TGTGCCAGCAGTTCAGGACAGGGGGCTGTTAATGAAAAACTGTTTTTT
CDR3 protein: CASSSGQGAVNEKLFF
V gene: TRBV28
J gene: TRBJ1-4
D gene: TRBD1
clone size: once

CDR3 DNA: TGTGCCAGCAGTGATCAAAAGGGGACAGGCGGCTATGGCTACACCTTC
CDR3 protein: CASSDQKGTGGYGYTF
V gene: TRBV6-1
J gene: TRBJ1-2
D gene: TRBD1
clone size: NA

CDR3 DNA: TGTGCCACCCGGGGGGATGGCGGGGTTCAGTACTTC
CDR3 protein: CATRGDGGVQYF
V gene: TRBV24-1
J gene: TRBJ2-7
D gene: TRBD2
clone size: once

CDR3 DNA: TGTGCCAGCAGTTGGGACTATCCGCCCCAGCATTTT
CDR3 protein: CASSWDYPPQHF
V gene: TRBV6-5
J gene: TRBJ1-5
D gene: NA
clone size: NA

CDR3 DNA: TGCGCCAGCAGTAGAGGACTAGCGACGTACGAGCAGTACTTC
CDR3 protein: CASSRGLATYEQYF
V gene: TRBV5-1
J gene: TRBJ2-7
D gene: TRBD2
clone size: NA

CDR3 DNA: TGTGCCAGCAGTATTCAGGGTAAGGCGGTGAACACTGAAGCTTTCTTT
CDR3 protein: CASSIQGKAVNTEAFF
V gene: TRBV28
J gene: TRBJ1-1
D gene: NA
clone size: NA

CDR3 DNA: TGTGCCAGCAGCCCTATTGTCCCCGGGGAGCTGTTTTTT
CDR3 protein: CASSPIVPGELFF
V gene: TRBV7-9
J gene: TRBJ2-2
D gene: NA
clone size: NA

CDR3 DNA: TGTGCCAGCAGCCTACATCGGGCATTGGGGGGTAACACAGATACGCAGTATTTT
CDR3 protein: CASSLHRALGGNTDTQYF
V gene: TRBV3-1/TRBV3-2
J gene: TRBJ2-3
D gene: NA
clone size: NA

CDR3 DNA: TGCAGTGCTAGTAGGGGGACGAACAGGGAATTTTGGTATGGCTACACCTTC
CDR3 protein: CSASRGTNREFWYGYTF
V gene: TRBV20-1
J gene: TRBJ1-2
D gene: NA
clone size: NA

CDR3 DNA: TGCAGCGAGGGTACTACGAACACTGAAGCTTTCTTT
CDR3 protein: CSEGTTNTEAFF
V gene: TRBV29-1
J gene: TRBJ1-1
D gene: NA
clone size: few

CDR3 DNA: TGTGCCTGGAGTGCCGGACAGTATGGAAACACCATATATTTT
CDR3 protein: CAWSAGQYGNTIYF
V gene: TRBV30
J gene: TRBJ1-3
D gene: NA
clone size: once

CDR3 DNA: TGTGCCAGCAGCGCGGATTTACAGGGAGCGACTGGAAACACCATATATTTT
CDR3 protein: CASSADLQGATGNTIYF
V gene: TRBV9
J gene: TRBJ1-3
D gene: NA
clone size: NA